Below are 24 T cell receptor beta chains sequenced from a single sample in a study of T-cell reconstitution after alpha-beta-depleted transplantation in children. As it was prepared, the TCRbeta library received unique molecular identifiers. MiXCR, applied by TCRdb to the PCR reads, yields one record per CDR3 protein. The sample holds around 250,000 distinct CDR3 sequences, roughly 8.2% seen once. The sample in question was PBMCs, mostly from graft donor cells, obtained 180 days after TCRalphabeta/CD19-depleted stem cell transplant. The receptors originated from a male patient younger than 18 who had a stem cell transplant for acute lymphoblastic leukemia, so the T cells may come from the graft donor.

In its sample, this clonotype was seen many times. The rearrangement uses TRBV7-9 and TRBJ1-3; a weak D match, TRBD1 (5 bases). V was trimmed by 3 bases and J by 2 bases, leaving 8 bases between them. The germline CDR1 and CDR2 sequences are SEHNR and FQNEAQ (reference sequence). There are 14 residues in the CDR3. The CDR3 region is CASSFQGAGNTIYF. CDR3 bases: TGTGCCAGCAGCTTCCAGGGAGCTGGAAACACCATATATTTT. Drawing the rest from reference TRBV7-9 and TRBJ1-3, the complete variable domain is DTGVSQNPRHKITKRGQNVTFRCDPISEHNRLYWYRQTLGQGPEFLTYFQNEAQLEKSRLLSDRFSAERPKGSFSTLEIQRTEQGDSAMYLCASSFQGAGNTIYFGEGSWLTVV.

This clonotype has a count of ten or more. This rearrangement joins TRBV5-6 to TRBJ1-4; no clear D gene. Germline assignment: CDR1 SGHDT and CDR2 YYEEEE. The ends were cut back, 2 bases at V and 7 bases at J, with 18 bases in the middle. The CDR3 has 16 residues. CDR3 in DNA: TGTGCCAGCAGCTTAAGGACCCTCACGGAGAGTGAAAAACTGTTTTTT. Protein: CASSLRTLTESEKLFF.

The chain combines TRBV20-1 with TRBJ1-4; 8 positions match TRBD1. Losses at the gene ends were 0 bases for V and 5 bases for J; bases not matched to a gene: 5. Germline CDR1 and CDR2: DFQATT and SNEGSKA (reference sequence). The CDR3 spans 15 residues. CDR3 nucleotide sequence: TGCAGTGCTAGAGACCAGGGGGCAGGGAATGAAAAACTGTTTTTT. It translates to CSARDQGAGNEKLFF.

The chain uses TRBV6-4 and TRBJ2-3; D is uncertain. The CDR3 contains 13 residues. V was shortened by 3 bases and J by 2 bases, with 6 bases between the two germline ends. Germline V gene data show CDR1 as MRHNA and CDR2 as SNTAGT. As DNA, the CDR3 is TGTGCCAGCAGTGAACAAAACACAGATACGCAGTATTTT. It codes for CASSEQNTDTQYF.

This clonotype was recorded at least ten times. This sequence joins TRBV5-5 and TRBJ2-6, with unresolved D. Germline values: CDR1 SGHKS, CDR2 YYEKEE (reference sequence). The ends were cut back, 0 bases at V and 3 bases at J, with 7 bases in the middle. The CDR3 totals 15 residues. In DNA form, the CDR3 reads TGTGCCAGCAGCTTGGCGGGTATTGGGGCCAACGTCCTGACTTTC. It translates to CASSLAGIGANVLTF.

Ten or more counts support this clonotype. The chain links TRBV12-3 or TRBV12-4 to TRBJ2-3, with D hard to call. The V end lost 2 bases, the J end lost 4 bases, and 19 bases lay between the germline ends. This CDR3 contains 17 residues. DNA of the CDR3: TGTGCCAGCAGTTTATTCGCTTGTTGTGGGTTCGCAGATACGCAGTATTTT. Protein product: CASSLFACCGFADTQYF.

This clonotype was seen only a few times. This chain joins TRBV20-1 and TRBJ1-1, with D unclear. V was pared by 6 bases and J by 4 bases, with 18 bases between. CDR3 length: 14 amino acids. Germline V gene lookup returns CDR1 DFQATT and CDR2 SNEGSKA (reference sequence). The CDR3: CSAPQDFRRTEAFF. The CDR3 DNA reads TGCAGTGCCCCTCAGGACTTCAGGCGCACTGAAGCTTTCTTT.

This clonotype was detected many times. The chain uses TRBV4-3 and TRBJ1-2; possible D gene TRBD1, 5 bases. This CDR3 contains 15 residues. V shed 4 bases and J shed 8 bases, with 20 bases lying between them. CDR1 LGHNA and CDR2 YSLEER come from the germline V gene. The CDR3 loop is CASSPKRGGGSGYTF. The CDR3 DNA reads as TGCGCCAGCAGCCCCAAAAGGGGAGGAGGGAGCGGCTACACCTTC.

Many counts were recorded for this clonotype. The rearrangement links TRBV5-1 to TRBJ1-2; 10 positions match TRBD1. Germline V lookup: CDR1 SGHRS, CDR2 YFSETQ. The CDR3 length is 16 residues. Germline trimming cut 3 bases from V and 2 bases from J; bases unmatched to any gene: 7. The CDR3 region has the DNA TGCGCCAGCAGCTCCTTACCGGGACAGGGGAACTATGGCTACACCTTC. Encoded protein: CASSSLPGQGNYGYTF.

This clonotype was seen ten or more times. The V gene is TRBV5-1, the J gene TRBJ1-2; TRBD1 might be the D (5 bases). The CDR3 covers 13 residues. Per germline, CDR1 SGHRS and CDR2 YFSETQ. V shed 7 bases and J shed 8 bases, with 18 bases lying between them. The CDR3 bases are TGCGCCAGCGCGGCAGGGAGGCTGAGCGGCTACACCTTC. This gives the protein CASAAGRLSGYTF.

This clonotype was observed at least ten times. The chain couples TRBV29-1 to TRBJ2-5, with 12 bases matching TRBD2. V trimming: 0 bases; J trimming: 6 bases; junction bases outside the gene matches: 8. The CDR3 runs 16 residues. CDR1 and CDR2 from the germline V gene are SQVTM and ANQGSEA. In DNA, the CDR3 is TGCAGCGTTGAAGATCCCGGACTAGCGGGAAGAAAGACCCAGTACTTC. Translating gives CSVEDPGLAGRKTQYF.

This clonotype was observed at least ten times. Mismatch with germline at one junction end may stem from a read error. CDR3 sequence (DNA): TGTGCCAGCAGCAGGCTAGCGGGGGAAGGATCGATCTTC. This gives the protein CASSRLAGEGSIF. The J gene is TRBJ2-1, the V gene TRBV9, with 10 bases fitting TRBD2. The CDR3 length is 13 residues. Germline V gene lookup returns CDR1 SGDLS and CDR2 YYNGEE.

The table lists this clonotype with a count of one. A read error may be the cause here, since a much bigger clone is one base away. This chain connects TRBV5-5 to TRBJ2-7; 10 bases match TRBD1. The CDR3 has 15 residues. Germline values: CDR1 SGHKS, CDR2 YYEKEE (reference sequence). Here the CDR3 reads CASSLAGTGDYDQYF. In DNA form, the CDR3 reads TGTGCCAGCAGCTTGGCCGGGACAGGGGACTACGACCAGTACTTC.

Ten or more counts support this clonotype. This rearrangement joins TRBV29-1 to TRBJ2-2; tentatively, D is TRBD1 (5 bases). The CDR3 is made up of 14 amino acids. Germline V lookup: CDR1 SQVTM, CDR2 ANQGSEA. V gave up 1 base and J gave up 2 bases, with 8 bases separating them. The CDR3 DNA reads TGCAGCGTTGAAGGGACATCTAACACCGGGGAGCTGTTTTTT. Translating it yields CSVEGTSNTGELFF.

This clonotype was recorded at least ten times. The chain combines TRBV20-1 with TRBJ1-1; D unclear. V was cut by 0 bases and J by 6 bases, with 11 bases left in between. Germline lookup yields CDR1 DFQATT and CDR2 SNEGSKA (reference sequence). The CDR3 spans 13 residues. The CDR3: CSARDLGVPEAFF. The CDR3 DNA follows: TGCAGTGCTAGAGATCTCGGAGTCCCTGAAGCTTTCTTT.

This clonotype was seen at least ten times. The chain employs TRBV20-1 and TRBJ2-1; TRBD2 matches at 8 bases. From germline, CDR1 is DFQATT and CDR2 SNEGSKA (reference sequence). Trimming took 6 bases from V and 0 from J; bases not matched to a gene: 7. There are 15 residues in the CDR3. CDR3 loop: CSATRGDLSYNEQFF. CDR3 DNA: TGCAGTGCCACGCGGGGGGACCTCTCCTACAATGAGCAGTTCTTC.

Of note for this clonotype: A much larger clone lies one base from this, so it may be a read error. The rearrangement links TRBV6-5 to TRBJ2-2, with 8 bases matching TRBD1. The V and J ends lost 0 bases and 3 bases, in that order; junction bases with no gene match: 6. CDR3 length: 17 amino acids. Germline-derived CDR1 and CDR2 are MNHEY and SVGAGI. CDR3 DNA: TGTGCCAGCAGTTACTCTAAGACAGGGGTTGACACCGGGGAGCTGTTTTTT. Its translation: CASSYSKTGVDTGELFF.

This clonotype was seen at least ten times. The CDR3 reads CATSRPGQGADTGELFF. CDR3 nucleotides: TGTGCCACCAGCAGACCCGGACAGGGGGCGGACACCGGGGAGCTGTTTTTT. The chain recombines TRBV15 with TRBJ2-2; 11 positions agree with TRBD1. The CDR3 runs to 17 residues. J lost 3 bases, V lost 2 bases, and 5 bases had no gene match. Germline CDR1 reads LNHNV; CDR2 reads YYDKDF (reference sequence).

The chain links TRBV5-1 to TRBJ2-5, with 8 bases fitting TRBD1. CDR3 size: 15 residues. Germline-derived CDR1 and CDR2 are SGHRS and YFSETQ. J was trimmed by 4 bases and V by 2 bases; bases with no gene match: 7. The DNA for the CDR3 is TGCGCCAGCAGCTTAGACAGGGGTAGCATAGAGACCCAGTACTTC. Translated: CASSLDRGSIETQYF.

This clonotype was observed at least ten times. J is TRBJ2-7 and V is TRBV5-1, with TRBD2 as a possible D gene (5 bases). V gave up 0 bases and J gave up 7 bases, with 11 bases separating them. This CDR3 has 13 residues. Germline V CDR1 and CDR2: SGHRS, YFSETQ. CDR3 DNA: TGCGCCAGCAGCTTGGCCGGGATCCGAGAGCAGTACTTC. It codes for CASSLAGIREQYF.

This clonotype was counted at least ten times. A junction end diverges from the germline sequence, so it may reflect a read error. V usage is TRBV7-6 and J usage is TRBJ2-7, with TRBD2 matching over 8 bases. CDR3 length: 17 residues. Per the germline V gene, CDR1 is SGHVS and CDR2 is FNYEAQ. Here the CDR3 DNA reads TGTGCCAGCAGCTTAGCGTTTGGTAGCGGGAATTCCTCCGAGCAGTACTTC. It yields the protein CASSLAFGSGNSSEQYF.

This clonotype was found a few times. J is TRBJ2-2 and V is TRBV5-4, with a possible D match to TRBD1 (6 bases). The CDR3 consists of 18 residues. The V end was cut by 2 bases, the J end by 0 bases, with 17 bases between. Germline V gives CDR1 SGHNT, CDR2 YYREEE (reference sequence). CDR3 amino acids: CASSFYPSGAANTGELFF. CDR3 nucleotide sequence: TGTGCCAGCAGCTTCTACCCTTCAGGGGCAGCGAACACCGGGGAGCTGTTTTTT.

This clonotype appeared many times. The gene calls are TRBV14 and TRBJ2-7, with unresolved D. The CDR3 is made up of 11 amino acids. Germline V gene data show CDR1 as SGHDN and CDR2 as FVKESK. V was pared by 1 base and J by 10 bases, with 8 bases between. The CDR3: CASSQGAAQYF. Written as DNA, the CDR3 is TGTGCCAGCAGCCAAGGGGCCGCTCAGTACTTC.

This clonotype has ten or more counts. This chain links TRBV12-3 or TRBV12-4 with TRBJ2-1; 9 positions agree with TRBD1. This CDR3 contains 14 residues. V gave up 5 bases and J gave up 7 bases; unmatched junction bases: 6. CDR3 DNA sequence: TGTGCCAGCAGTCCAACCGGGACAGGGAATGAGCAGTTCTTC. Translating it yields CASSPTGTGNEQFF.